These T cell receptor beta chains were read from a single sample in a study of blood T cells in healthy people across ages. TCRdb independently ran MiXCR on the 5' RACE reads; one entry per CDR3 protein. The table lists some 760,000 distinct CDR3 sequences, approximately 25% of them singletons. This same sample was also part of a study on T cells of mothers and their children.

Sequencing was carried out using blood. The source is a boy between 5 and 17 years old in good health. Each CDR3 is given with its conserved first and last residue. The order of the fields is V gene, clone size, J gene, D gene, CDR3 protein, CDR3 DNA. The D gene is left open where the match is weak. Clone size is stated in some rows and not others, as once, few, many or a class when expanded.

V gene: TRBV3-1
clone size: .
J gene: TRBJ2-1
D gene: .
CDR3 protein: CASSQDIHEQFF
CDR3 DNA: TGTGCCAGCAGCCAAGATATTCATGAGCAGTTCTTC

V gene: TRBV19
clone size: .
J gene: TRBJ2-1
D gene: TRBD1
CDR3 protein: CASSLRPGTGGYNEQFF
CDR3 DNA: TGTGCCAGTAGTCTGCGTCCCGGGACAGGGGGCTACAATGAGCAGTTCTTC

V gene: TRBV21-1
clone size: few
J gene: TRBJ1-1
D gene: .
CDR3 protein: CARRGETEAFF
CDR3 DNA: TGTGCCCGCCGGGGGGAGACTGAAGCTTTCTTT

V gene: TRBV6-2/TRBV6-3
clone size: once
J gene: TRBJ2-7
D gene: TRBD2
CDR3 protein: CASSQTSGASYEQYF
CDR3 DNA: TGTGCCAGCAGCCAAACTAGCGGGGCCTCCTACGAGCAGTACTTC

V gene: TRBV20-1
clone size: .
J gene: TRBJ2-1
D gene: .
CDR3 protein: CSAKEGASYNEQFF
CDR3 DNA: TGCAGTGCTAAGGAGGGGGCCTCCTACAATGAGCAGTTCTTC

V gene: TRBV2
clone size: .
J gene: TRBJ2-5
D gene: .
CDR3 protein: CASSDQGQDVQETQYF
CDR3 DNA: TGTGCCAGCAGTGACCAGGGGCAGGACGTCCAAGAGACCCAGTACTTC

V gene: TRBV2
clone size: .
J gene: TRBJ2-1
D gene: .
CDR3 protein: CASSSSGLFPEQFF
CDR3 DNA: TGTGCCAGCAGCTCAAGTGGGCTTTTTCCTGAGCAGTTCTTC

V gene: TRBV29-1
clone size: .
J gene: TRBJ2-7
D gene: TRBD2
CDR3 protein: CSVHQRVGGGALYEQYF
CDR3 DNA: TGCAGCGTTCATCAAAGGGTTGGCGGGGGGGCCCTCTACGAGCAGTACTTC

V gene: TRBV5-1
clone size: .
J gene: TRBJ2-3
D gene: .
CDR3 protein: CASSLGGDLLGTDTQYF
CDR3 DNA: TGCGCCAGCAGCTTAGGGGGAGATCTTTTGGGGACAGATACGCAGTATTTT

V gene: TRBV4-1
clone size: .
J gene: TRBJ1-1
D gene: .
CDR3 protein: CASSLRDTRTEAFF
CDR3 DNA: TGCGCCAGCAGCCTAAGGGACACCAGAACTGAAGCTTTCTTT

V gene: TRBV9
clone size: .
J gene: TRBJ2-5
D gene: .
CDR3 protein: CASSVANRIRETQYF
CDR3 DNA: TGTGCCAGCAGCGTAGCTAATCGCATCAGAGAGACCCAGTACTTC

V gene: TRBV12-3/TRBV12-4
clone size: .
J gene: TRBJ2-1
D gene: TRBD2
CDR3 protein: CASSPTQGAGELSNEQFF
CDR3 DNA: TGTGCCAGCAGCCCCACGCAGGGAGCGGGAGAGTTATCGAATGAGCAGTTCTTC

V gene: TRBV2
clone size: few
J gene: TRBJ2-1
D gene: .
CDR3 protein: CASSEVGSTSDEQFF
CDR3 DNA: TGTGCCAGCAGTGAAGTGGGTTCGACCTCGGATGAGCAGTTCTTC

V gene: TRBV6-1
clone size: few
J gene: TRBJ2-5
D gene: TRBD2
CDR3 protein: CASSPGLALPAQYF
CDR3 DNA: TGTGCCAGCAGCCCAGGACTAGCCCTCCCGGCCCAGTACTTC

V gene: TRBV4-2
clone size: .
J gene: TRBJ2-1
D gene: TRBD2
CDR3 protein: CASSQEFREGRNEQFF
CDR3 DNA: TGTGCCAGCAGCCAAGAGTTCCGGGAGGGCCGTAATGAGCAGTTCTTC

V gene: TRBV4-1
clone size: few
J gene: TRBJ2-7
D gene: .
CDR3 protein: CASSPIMQHSYEQYF
CDR3 DNA: TGCGCCAGCAGCCCTATCATGCAGCACTCCTACGAGCAGTACTTC

V gene: TRBV7-3
clone size: .
J gene: TRBJ2-1
D gene: .
CDR3 protein: CASSLYHSVDEQFF
CDR3 DNA: TGTGCCAGCAGCTTGTATCACAGTGTGGATGAGCAGTTCTTC

V gene: TRBV5-1
clone size: .
J gene: TRBJ2-7
D gene: .
CDR3 protein: CASSFEVFDYEQYF
CDR3 DNA: TGCGCCAGCAGCTTTGAGGTGTTCGACTACGAGCAGTACTTC

V gene: TRBV6-6
clone size: .
J gene: TRBJ2-3
D gene: .
CDR3 protein: CASSSLSGPSTDTQYF
CDR3 DNA: TGTGCCAGCAGTTCCTTAAGCGGGCCGAGCACAGATACGCAGTATTTT

V gene: TRBV6-4
clone size: .
J gene: TRBJ1-2
D gene: .
CDR3 protein: CASSPDETSYNYGYIF
CDR3 DNA: TGTGCCAGCAGTCCGGATGAGACTTCCTATAACTATGGCTACATCTTC

V gene: TRBV5-1
clone size: .
J gene: TRBJ2-5
D gene: .
CDR3 protein: CASSYGPEETQYF
CDR3 DNA: TGCGCCAGCAGTTACGGGCCGGAGGAGACCCAGTACTTC

V gene: TRBV7-2
clone size: .
J gene: TRBJ1-1
D gene: .
CDR3 protein: CASTPVGTEAFF
CDR3 DNA: TGTGCCAGCACCCCAGTGGGCACTGAAGCTTTCTTT

V gene: TRBV3-1
clone size: few
J gene: TRBJ2-7
D gene: TRBD1
CDR3 protein: CASSQEVTGGYEQYF
CDR3 DNA: TGTGCCAGCAGCCAAGAAGTCACAGGGGGTTACGAGCAGTACTTC

V gene: TRBV2
clone size: .
J gene: TRBJ2-5
D gene: .
CDR3 protein: CASSDGVPETQYF
CDR3 DNA: TGTGCCAGCAGTGATGGGGTACCAGAGACCCAGTACTTC

V gene: TRBV28
clone size: .
J gene: TRBJ2-7
D gene: .
CDR3 protein: CASSPPGPIYEQYF
CDR3 DNA: TGTGCCAGCAGTCCACCGGGACCCATCTACGAGCAGTACTTC

V gene: TRBV4-1
clone size: few
J gene: TRBJ2-2
D gene: TRBD2
CDR3 protein: CASSQDIAGESTGELFF
CDR3 DNA: TGCGCCAGCAGCCAAGATATTGCGGGAGAGAGCACCGGGGAGCTGTTTTTT

V gene: TRBV5-5
clone size: .
J gene: TRBJ2-5
D gene: .
CDR3 protein: CASSSEVGVKETQYF
CDR3 DNA: TGTGCCAGCAGCTCGGAGGTGGGGGTGAAGGAGACCCAGTACTTC

V gene: TRBV28
clone size: .
J gene: TRBJ1-1
D gene: .
CDR3 protein: CANGLGTVNTEAFF
CDR3 DNA: TGTGCCAATGGCCTCGGGACGGTGAACACTGAAGCTTTCTTT

V gene: TRBV20-1
clone size: .
J gene: TRBJ2-7
D gene: .
CDR3 protein: CSASSKRLAYEQYF
CDR3 DNA: TGCAGTGCTAGTTCTAAGCGGTTAGCCTACGAGCAGTACTTC

V gene: TRBV11-3
clone size: .
J gene: TRBJ2-7
D gene: .
CDR3 protein: CASSPPGKGLAYEQYF
CDR3 DNA: TGTGCCAGCAGCCCCCCCGGGAAAGGGCTAGCATACGAGCAGTACTTC

V gene: TRBV10-3
clone size: few
J gene: TRBJ2-5
D gene: .
CDR3 protein: CAISESGSEETQYF
CDR3 DNA: TGTGCCATCAGTGAGTCAGGTTCCGAAGAGACCCAGTACTTC

V gene: TRBV12-3/TRBV12-4
clone size: few
J gene: TRBJ2-1
D gene: TRBD1
CDR3 protein: CASILRRGQAFNEQFF
CDR3 DNA: TGTGCCAGCATCCTCCGCCGGGGACAGGCTTTCAATGAGCAGTTCTTC

V gene: TRBV29-1
clone size: .
J gene: TRBJ2-5
D gene: TRBD2
CDR3 protein: CSAPDGGETQYF
CDR3 DNA: TGCAGCGCCCCAGACGGGGGGGAGACCCAGTACTTC

V gene: TRBV7-9
clone size: few
J gene: TRBJ2-7
D gene: TRBD2
CDR3 protein: CASSSTSGGSYEQYF
CDR3 DNA: TGTGCCAGCAGCTCTACTAGCGGGGGTTCCTACGAGCAGTACTTC

V gene: TRBV11-1
clone size: .
J gene: TRBJ1-1
D gene: .
CDR3 protein: CASSQLGGGTEAFF
CDR3 DNA: TGTGCCAGCAGCCAATTAGGCGGGGGAACTGAAGCTTTCTTT

V gene: TRBV5-4
clone size: few
J gene: TRBJ2-4
D gene: .
CDR3 protein: CASSLEAGLGQYF
CDR3 DNA: TGTGCCAGCAGCTTGGAGGCGGGACTTGGTCAGTACTTC

V gene: TRBV25-1
clone size: once
J gene: TRBJ1-6
D gene: .
CDR3 protein: CASLGVDNSPLHF
CDR3 DNA: TGTGCCAGCTTGGGCGTAGATAATTCACCCCTCCACTTT

V gene: TRBV21-1
clone size: few
J gene: TRBJ1-2
D gene: .
CDR3 protein: CASSKEGGRDKGPFRYGYTF
CDR3 DNA: TGTGCCAGCAGCAAAGAAGGGGGCCGAGACAAGGGCCCTTTCCGATATGGCTACACCTTC

V gene: TRBV12-3/TRBV12-4
clone size: .
J gene: TRBJ2-1
D gene: .
CDR3 protein: CASSPTHEQFF
CDR3 DNA: TGTGCCAGCAGTCCCACCCATGAGCAGTTCTTC

V gene: TRBV3-1
clone size: .
J gene: TRBJ2-7
D gene: .
CDR3 protein: CASNCPWSGANYEQYF
CDR3 DNA: TGTGCCAGCAATTGCCCGTGGTCAGGGGCGAACTACGAGCAGTACTTC